Below, 32 T cell receptor beta chains from the same sample are listed, as sequenced in a study of cytomegalovirus exposure and HLA in healthy donors. PCR used 60 Vbeta primers and 13 Jbeta primers. Produced via immunoSEQ multiplex PCR; TCRdb's table is partial and in-frame only. The table shows about 190,000 clones, with approximately 79% occurring only once. Source material: PBMCs. All receptors come from a woman aged 18 to 35 in good health and CMV-seronegative.

This rearrangement joins TRBV2 to TRBJ2-2, with D possibly matching TRBD2 (5 bases). This CDR3 is 14 amino acids long. With 7 bases removed from V and 4 bases from J, the gap between germline ends came to 13 bases. Per germline, CDR1 SNHLY and CDR2 FYNNEI. Here the CDR3 reads CASTLRVGTGELFF. CDR3 sequence (DNA): TGTGCCAGCACCCTGCGGGTCGGCACCGGGGAGCTGTTTTTT.

This clone has only a few counts. This chain links TRBV30 with TRBJ2-1; 8 bases are a match to TRBD1. CDR1 is GTSNPN and CDR2 is SVGIG in the germline V gene (reference sequence). This CDR3 comprises 15 residues. The ends lost 1 base at V and 8 bases at J; junction bases unmatched: 10. CDR3 region: CAWSARQGIKDEQFF. Written as DNA, the CDR3 is TGTGCCTGGAGTGCCCGACAGGGGATTAAGGATGAGCAGTTCTTC.

This clone was counted only a few times. V and J are TRBV7-9 and TRBJ1-2, with unresolved D. CDR1 and CDR2 from the germline V gene are SEHNR and FQNEAQ (reference sequence). The CDR3 spans 15 residues. The V end lost 5 bases, the J end lost 4 bases, and 17 bases lay between the germline ends. The DNA for the CDR3 is TGTGCCAGCAGCCTGCTGGTGGAAGGAGGCTATGGCTACACCTTC. This gives the protein CASSLLVEGGYGYTF.

The chain carries TRBV6-1 and TRBJ2-6; 7 bases fit TRBD1. From germline, CDR1 is MNHNS and CDR2 SASEGT. Trimming took 3 bases from V and 0 from J; bases not matched to a gene: 5. The CDR3 extends over 17 amino acids. The CDR3 protein is CASSDNPGGSGANVLTF. CDR3 nucleotides: TGTGCCAGCAGTGATAACCCAGGGGGCTCTGGGGCCAACGTCCTGACTTTC.

The CDR3 nucleotides are TGCAGCGTTCACGACAGAACAGCCCAAGAGACCCAGTACTTC. Translating it yields CSVHDRTAQETQYF. The chain combines TRBV29-1 with TRBJ2-5, with a possible D match to TRBD1 (5 bases). Germline loops: CDR1 SQVTM, CDR2 ANQGSEA. V lost 5 bases, J lost 1 base, and 14 bases lay in between. The CDR3 contains 14 residues.

As for this clone: The same CDR3 can be traced to other DNA sequences in this sample. This chain uses TRBV28 with TRBJ1-2; D possibly corresponds to TRBD1 (5 bases). V was clipped by 2 bases and J by 4 bases, with 11 bases between them. Germline assignment: CDR1 MDHEN and CDR2 SYDVKM. This CDR3 has 14 residues. The CDR3 region is CASSLPGQGYGYTF. The CDR3 region has the DNA TGTGCCAGCAGTTTACCCGGGCAGGGCTATGGCTACACCTTC.

The chain has TRBV7-6 and TRBJ2-3, with D perhaps matching TRBD2 (7 bases). This CDR3 contains 15 residues. Germline lookup yields CDR1 SGHVS and CDR2 FNYEAQ. V was clipped by 3 bases and J by 4 bases, with 14 bases between them. The CDR3 protein is CASSFVGGLADTQYF. The CDR3, as DNA: TGTGCCAGCAGCTTTGTGGGGGGGCTGGCAGATACGCAGTATTTT. The variable domain in full, completed from reference TRBV7-6 and TRBJ2-3, reads GAGVSQSPRYKVTKRGQDVALRCDPISGHVSLYWYRQALGQGPEFLTYFNYEAQQDKSGLPNDRFSAERPEGSISTLTIQRTEQRDSAMYRCASSFVGGLADTQYFGPGTRLTVL.

V is TRBV7-8 and J is TRBJ1-1; D is unresolved. In germline, CDR1 is SGHVS, CDR2 FQNEAQ. This CDR3 spans 13 amino acids. V gave up 11 bases and J gave up 4 bases, with 17 bases separating them. This chain's CDR3 is CAGLHGGSTEAFF. DNA of the CDR3: TGTGCCGGACTACATGGAGGGAGCACTGAAGCTTTCTTT.

The chain couples TRBV5-1 to TRBJ2-7; TRBD1 aligns across 8 bases. This CDR3 has 15 amino acids. CDR1 SGHRS and CDR2 YFSETQ come from the germline V gene. V lost 1 base and J lost 2; bases outside the gene matches: 5. As DNA, the CDR3 is TGCGCCAGCAGCTTGTTGACAGGGGCACCCTACGAGCAGTACTTC. Residues: CASSLLTGAPYEQYF. Full variable domain (outside the CDR3, taken from reference TRBV5-1 and TRBJ2-7): KAGVTQTPRYLIKTRGQQVTLSCSPISGHRSVSWYQQTPGQGLQFLFEYFSETQRNKGNFPGRFSGRQFSNSRSEMNVSTLELGDSALYLCASSLLTGAPYEQYFGPGTRLTVT.

The chain combines TRBV27 with TRBJ1-5; TRBD1 matches at 7 bases. Germline CDR1 is MNHEY and CDR2 is SMNVEV (reference sequence). This CDR3 has 16 amino acids. V shed 6 bases, J shed 7 bases, and the junction held 15 bases outside the gene matches. Here the CDR3 DNA reads TGTGCCAGCAGCAACCATCTGACAGGGTTAGGGCAGCCCCAGCATTTT. Amino acid sequence: CASSNHLTGLGQPQHF.

V is TRBV6-5 and J is TRBJ1-2; the match to TRBD1 covers 7 bases. Germline loops: CDR1 MNHEY, CDR2 SVGAGI. This CDR3 has 13 residues. With 2 bases clipped from V and 8 bases from J, the junction kept 5 bases outside the gene matches. Written as DNA, the CDR3 is TGTGCCAGCAGTTACGCGACAGGGCTCGGCTACACCTTC. Translating gives CASSYATGLGYTF.

The CDR3 region is CATSSDRPYEQYF. As DNA, the CDR3 is TGTGCCACCAGCTCAGACAGGCCCTACGAGCAGTACTTC. The gene calls are TRBV15 and TRBJ2-7; D is possibly TRBD1 (6 bases). The CDR3 spans 13 residues. V was cut by 5 bases and J by 2 bases, with 10 bases left in between. Germline V gene lookup returns CDR1 LNHNV and CDR2 YYDKDF (reference sequence).

The chain recombines TRBV2 with TRBJ1-1, with a tentative D call TRBD1 (6 bases). The germline CDR1 and CDR2 sequences are SNHLY and FYNNEI. V was pared by 5 bases and J by 8 bases, with 12 bases between. CDR3 size: 12 residues. CDR3 coding DNA: TGTGCCAGCAGTAAGGACAGCCCGGAAGCTTTCTTT. The encoded protein is CASSKDSPEAFF.

This clone occurred a few times. The V and J genes are TRBV28 and TRBJ2-2; 11 bases map to TRBD1. Losses at the gene ends were 10 bases for V and 4 bases for J; bases not matched to a gene: 5. Germline CDR1 reads MDHEN; CDR2 reads SYDVKM. This CDR3 has 14 residues. CDR3 sequence (DNA): TGTGCCATCTGGACAGGGGGCAGCACCGGGGAGCTGTTTTTT. Its protein is CAIWTGGSTGELFF.

The chain employs TRBV6-4 and TRBJ1-2, with D possibly matching TRBD1 (5 bases). The CDR3 runs to 13 residues. V gave up 0 bases and J gave up 8 bases, with 10 bases separating them. Germline CDR1 and CDR2: MRHNA and SNTAGT. CDR3 bases: TGTGCCAGCAGTGACTCGAAGGGGTTAGGCTACACCTTC. Translating gives CASSDSKGLGYTF.

This chain uses TRBV30 with TRBJ1-5; no definite D call. The CDR3 length is 17 residues. Trimming took 0 bases from V and 0 from J, leaving 15 bases between them. Germline CDR1 GTSNPN, CDR2 SVGIG (reference sequence). This CDR3 reads CAWSVHQTRYSNQPQHF. CDR3 sequence (DNA): TGTGCCTGGAGTGTCCACCAAACTAGATATAGCAATCAGCCCCAGCATTTT.

This sequence joins TRBV19 and TRBJ2-5; 9 bases align to TRBD2. J was trimmed by 3 bases and V by 3 bases; bases with no gene match: 5. CDR3 length: 15 residues. The V gene's germline CDR1 is LNHDA and CDR2 SQIVND (reference sequence). CDR3 sequence: CASSISASGEETQYF. CDR3 coding DNA: TGTGCCAGTAGTATTTCGGCTAGCGGGGAAGAGACCCAGTACTTC.

J is TRBJ1-2 and V is TRBV18, with no clear D. Germline-derived CDR1 and CDR2 are KGHSH and LQKENI. V lost 1 base, J lost 10 bases, and 13 bases lay in between. The CDR3 loop spans 13 amino acids. The CDR3 reads CASSPQAEVDYTF. The CDR3 DNA follows: TGTGCCAGCTCACCACAGGCTGAGGTTGACTACACCTTC.

The chain carries TRBV11-3 and TRBJ2-1; 7 bases match TRBD1. Unmatched junction bases numbered 8, after V lost 4 bases and J lost 5 bases. Per the germline V gene, CDR1 is SGHNT and CDR2 is YENEEA. There are 15 residues in the CDR3. The CDR3 loop is CASSSYGTADNEQFF. For the CDR3, the DNA is TGTGCCAGCAGCTCCTACGGGACAGCGGACAATGAGCAGTTCTTC.

This clone showed up just once. This rearrangement joins TRBV7-7 to TRBJ2-2, with TRBD1 matching 7 bases. The CDR3 extends over 16 amino acids. The V segment lost 3 bases and the J segment 2 bases; nucleotides outside the gene matches: 6. CDR1 and CDR2 from the germline V gene are SSHAT and FNYEAQ (reference sequence). CDR3 protein: CASSLDGQENTGELFF. The CDR3 DNA reads TGTGCCAGCAGCTTGGACGGACAGGAAAACACCGGGGAGCTGTTTTTT.

The chain uses TRBV5-1 and TRBJ1-1; D is undetermined. The CDR3 runs to 13 residues. The V end lost 0 bases, the J end lost 5 bases, and 8 bases lay between the germline ends. Germline V gene data show CDR1 as SGHRS and CDR2 as YFSETQ. In DNA form, the CDR3 reads TGCGCCAGCAGCTTGGGCTGGGAGACTGAAGCTTTCTTT. As protein: CASSLGWETEAFF.

This clone was seen only once. The chain has TRBV5-6 and TRBJ2-2; TRBD1 matches 10 bases. The V gene end was trimmed by 3 bases and the J gene end by 6 bases; junction bases not matched to a gene: 2. Germline V gives CDR1 SGHDT, CDR2 YYEEEE. This CDR3 region has 14 residues. CDR3 bases: TGTGCCAGCAGCTGGGACAGGGGATCCGGGGAGCTGTTTTTT. As protein: CASSWDRGSGELFF.

This chain joins TRBV7-9 and TRBJ2-7; D gene ambiguous. The CDR3 runs to 12 residues. The V and J ends lost 5 bases and 0 bases respectively, with 5 bases between them. Germline lookup yields CDR1 SEHNR and CDR2 FQNEAQ (reference sequence). The chain's CDR3 is CASSVSSYEQYF. The CDR3 region has the DNA TGTGCCAGCAGCGTCAGCTCCTACGAGCAGTACTTC. Based on the CDR3 plus reference TRBV7-9 and TRBJ2-7, the full variable domain is DTGVSQNPRHKITKRGQNVTFRCDPISEHNRLYWYRQTLGQGPEFLTYFQNEAQLEKSRLLSDRFSAERPKGSFSTLEIQRTEQGDSAMYLCASSVSSYEQYFGPGTRLTVT.

This clone was counted a few times. The V and J genes are TRBV25-1 and TRBJ2-5; possibly TRBD2 for D (6 bases). The CDR3 is 15 amino acids. The V end lost 4 bases, the J end lost 7 bases, and 19 bases lay between the germline ends. CDR1 MGHDK and CDR2 SYGVNS come from the germline V gene. The CDR3 DNA reads as TGTGCCAGCAGTGCGCATACCGGGACGGGGGTGACCCAGTACTTC. It translates to CASSAHTGTGVTQYF.

The gene calls are TRBV9 and TRBJ2-5; 8 bases map to TRBD2. The germline CDR1 and CDR2 sequences are SGDLS and YYNGEE. With V trimmed by 4 bases and J by 5 bases, 13 bases remained unmatched. CDR3 length: 16 amino acids. This CDR3 reads CASSKGLSGSGETQYF. The DNA for the CDR3 is TGTGCCAGCAGCAAGGGACTCAGCGGGAGCGGGGAGACCCAGTACTTC.

V usage is TRBV6-1 and J usage is TRBJ1-1; D gene unclear. V gave up 4 bases and J gave up 1 base, with 13 bases separating them. CDR1 is MNHNS and CDR2 is SASEGT in the germline V gene. The CDR3 spans 15 residues. This CDR3 is CASSVEGRWNTEAFF. DNA of the CDR3: TGTGCCAGCAGTGTCGAGGGTCGTTGGAACACTGAAGCTTTCTTT.

This clone was picked up one time. The chain is built from TRBV19 and TRBJ1-1; 8 positions agree with TRBD1. Germline V gene lookup returns CDR1 LNHDA and CDR2 SQIVND (reference sequence). Unmatched junction bases numbered 5, after V lost 5 bases and J lost 0 bases. This CDR3 contains 15 residues. CDR3 in amino acids: CASSPGTGMNTEAFF. The CDR3 nucleotides are TGTGCCAGTAGTCCCGGGACAGGAATGAACACTGAAGCTTTCTTT.

The chain links TRBV5-1 to TRBJ2-5; 8 bases align to TRBD1. The CDR3 covers 16 residues. Germline CDR1 and CDR2: SGHRS and YFSETQ. J was trimmed by 5 bases and V by 0 bases; bases with no gene match: 9. The CDR3 DNA follows: TGCGCCAGCAGCTTGGAGGGCAGGGGGCAGATCGAGACCCAGTACTTC. Translation gives CASSLEGRGQIETQYF.

The chain employs TRBV6-6 and TRBJ2-7; possible D gene TRBD1, 5 bases. The CDR3 totals 14 residues. Germline V gene data show CDR1 as MNHNY and CDR2 as SVGAGI (reference sequence). Trimming cost V 0 bases and J 3 bases, with 9 bases left between them. As DNA, the CDR3 is TGTGCCAGCAGTTACTCATTGACAGACTACGAGCAGTACTTC. This translates into CASSYSLTDYEQYF.

The chain carries TRBV19 and TRBJ2-2, with D maybe TRBD2 (5 bases). V lost 7 bases, J lost 3 bases, and 12 bases lay in between. Germline loops: CDR1 LNHDA, CDR2 SQIVND (reference sequence). This CDR3 comprises 14 residues. CDR3 amino acids: CASKIGEYTGELFF. The CDR3 DNA is TGTGCCAGTAAAATCGGGGAATACACCGGGGAGCTGTTTTTT.

The rearrangement joins TRBV9 to TRBJ2-3; D gene unclear. Deletions cut 4 bases from V and 5 bases from J, with 11 bases between. There are 13 residues in the CDR3. The germline gives CDR1 SGDLS, CDR2 YYNGEE. In nucleotides, the CDR3 is TGTGCCAGCAGCCCGGGTATCCGAGATACGCAGTATTTT. Its protein is CASSPGIRDTQYF.

The chain is built from TRBV30 and TRBJ1-1, with D perhaps TRBD1 (5 bases). The ends were cut back, 3 bases at V and 4 bases at J, with 9 bases in the middle. Germline-derived CDR1 and CDR2 are GTSNPN and SVGIG (reference sequence). The CDR3 is made up of 12 amino acids. The CDR3 loop reads CAWRWGSTEAFF. As DNA, the CDR3 is TGTGCCTGGAGGTGGGGCAGCACTGAAGCTTTCTTT.